Shown below are 22 T cell receptor beta chains from a single sample sequenced in a study of OX40 agonist ivuxolimab in advanced cancers. Repertoires were generated with immunoSEQ multiplex PCR, while TCRdb's copy carries only in-frame clones and drops some. Of 55,000 to 75,000 clones in the sample, roughly 87% were seen once. Sample: CD4+ or CD8+ T cells sorted from blood, taken in a trial of the OX40 agonist ivuxolimab. Receptors were obtained from an adult with an advanced solid tumor such as melanoma, head and neck, liver or kidney cancer.

The V and J genes are TRBV30 and TRBJ2-3; D ambiguous. This CDR3 contains 14 residues. Germline V CDR1 and CDR2: GTSNPN, SVGIG (reference sequence). V lost 5 bases and J 1 base, leaving 13 bases between the germline ends. Here the CDR3 reads CAWGRGSGTDTQYF. The CDR3 DNA reads as TGTGCCTGGGGCAGAGGTTCGGGCACAGATACGCAGTATTTT.

The chain uses TRBV6-6 and TRBJ2-1, with 12 bases matching TRBD2. The CDR3 is 15 amino acids. V dropped 2 bases and J dropped 6; count of bases not matched to a gene: 2. Germline lookup yields CDR1 MNHNY and CDR2 SVGAGI (reference sequence). DNA for the CDR3: TGTGCCAGCAGTTACGCACTAGCGGGAGGCAATGAGCAGTTCTTC. Protein product: CASSYALAGGNEQFF.

The chain has TRBV6-4 and TRBJ2-1, with 9 nucleotides matching TRBD1. CDR1 is MRHNA and CDR2 is SNTAGT in the germline V gene. V lost 6 bases to trimming and J lost 8 bases; unmatched junction nucleotides: 8. The CDR3 is 14 residues long. The DNA of the CDR3 is TGTGCCAGCAGCCCACAGGGGGCGACGGATGAGCAGTTCTTC. This codes for CASSPQGATDEQFF.

This clone was counted once. The rearrangement joins TRBV11-2 to TRBJ2-2, with TRBD1 matching 7 bases. The V gene end was trimmed by 7 bases and the J gene end by 8 bases; junction bases not matched to a gene: 16. Per the germline V gene, CDR1 is SGHAT and CDR2 is FQNNGV. The CDR3 consists of 16 residues. For the CDR3, the DNA is TGTGCCAGCAAACTTAGGGCACAGGGGTTATCGGGGGAGCTGTTTTTT. Its translation: CASKLRAQGLSGELFF.

As regards this clone: The sample holds other DNA sequences that translate to the same CDR3. This chain uses TRBV5-1 with TRBJ2-7; D is perhaps TRBD2 (6 bases). Deletions cut 5 bases from V and 7 bases from J, with 13 bases between. Germline CDR1 and CDR2: SGHRS and YFSETQ. CDR3 length equals 12 residues. CDR3 sequence (DNA): TGCGCCAGCAGTTCGGGAGTGAGGGAGCAGTACTTC. Amino acid sequence: CASSSGVREQYF.

The rearrangement joins TRBV28 to TRBJ2-7, with D perhaps matching TRBD1 (7 bases). Looked up from germline, CDR1 is MDHEN and CDR2 is SYDVKM. Trimming removed 4 bases from V and 6 bases from J, with 22 bases in between. This CDR3 contains 16 residues. The CDR3 loop is CASSSSTGEAGGEQYF. For the CDR3, the DNA is TGTGCCAGCAGTTCCTCAACAGGGGAGGCCGGAGGCGAGCAGTACTTC.

The rearrangement uses TRBV10-3 and TRBJ2-1; weak D call: TRBD2 (6 bases). The germline V gene has CDR1 ENHRY and CDR2 SYGVKD. The V end was cut by 10 bases, the J end by 4 bases, with 11 bases between. CDR3 size: 12 residues. Written as DNA, the CDR3 is TGTGCCAGCCAGACTAGGTACAATGAGCAGTTCTTC. Its translation is CASQTRYNEQFF.

V gene TRBV6-1 combines with J gene TRBJ1-1, with D possibly matching TRBD1 (6 bases). Germline CDR1 MNHNS, CDR2 SASEGT. Trimming shortened V by 3 bases and J by 2 bases, and 7 bases separated the two germline ends. CDR3 size: 13 residues. The CDR3 coding sequence is TGTGCCAGCAGTGAGGGACATAACACTGAAGCTTTCTTT. Protein sequence: CASSEGHNTEAFF.

The CDR3 coding sequence is TGTGCCAGCAGCTTAACGGGACAGCCTAACACCGGGGAGCTGTTTTTT. It encodes CASSLTGQPNTGELFF. The J gene is TRBJ2-2, the V gene TRBV7-8; 7 nucleotides match TRBD1. The length of the CDR3 is 16 residues. The germline V gene has CDR1 SGHVS and CDR2 FQNEAQ. The J segment lost 2 bases and the V segment lost 2 bases, leaving 5 bases of the junction unmatched.

CDR3 protein: CASSQDSAGVPAQHF. CDR3 bases: TGTGCCAGCAGCCAAGACTCGGCAGGCGTTCCGGCCCAGCATTTT. The rearrangement uses TRBV4-2 and TRBJ1-5, with D unresolved. The germline CDR1 and CDR2 sequences are LGHNA and YNFKEQ. The CDR3 loop spans 15 amino acids. Trimming took off 0 bases at V and 11 bases at J, with 17 bases between the two ends.

The genes are TRBV6-5 and TRBJ1-4, with unresolved D. Germline V gene lookup returns CDR1 MNHEY and CDR2 SVGAGI. V was pared by 2 bases and J by 3 bases, with 10 bases between. The CDR3 is made up of 15 amino acids. The CDR3 coding sequence is TGTGCCAGCAGTTACAATGGAAGGCCTAATGAAAAACTGTTTTTT. It codes for CASSYNGRPNEKLFF.

This rearrangement joins TRBV6-1 to TRBJ2-3; D not resolved. The CDR3 runs 14 residues. The ends were cut back, 7 bases at V and 4 bases at J, with 15 bases in the middle. Germline values: CDR1 MNHNS, CDR2 SASEGT. The CDR3: CASNSAQNADTQYF. CDR3 bases: TGTGCCAGCAACTCGGCCCAAAATGCAGATACGCAGTATTTT.

The chain employs TRBV7-6 and TRBJ2-3; TRBD1 aligns across 10 bases. Germline CDR1 reads SGHVS; CDR2 reads FNYEAQ. The CDR3 covers 15 residues. Germline trimming cut 1 base from V and 5 bases from J; bases unmatched to any gene: 3. DNA for the CDR3: TGTGCCAGCAGCTTAGGACAGGGGGCGGGAGATACGCAGTATTTT. Its translation: CASSLGQGAGDTQYF.

The chain couples TRBV11-2 to TRBJ1-3; D ambiguous. Per the germline V gene, CDR1 is SGHAT and CDR2 is FQNNGV. V was trimmed by 1 base and J by 0 bases, leaving 10 bases between them. CDR3 length: 16 amino acids. CDR3 bases: TGTGCCAGCAGCTTAGGTCCGGGATACTCTGGAAACACCATATATTTT. It encodes CASSLGPGYSGNTIYF. Variable domain in full (rest from reference TRBV11-2 and TRBJ1-3): EAGVAQSPRYKIIEKRQSVAFWCNPISGHATLYWYQQILGQGPKLLIQFQNNGVVDDSQLPKDRFSAERLKGVDSTLKIQPAKLEDSAVYLCASSLGPGYSGNTIYFGEGSWLTVV.

The chain recombines TRBV18 with TRBJ2-2, with TRBD1 matching 7 bases. Germline V CDR1 and CDR2: KGHSH, LQKENI. Trimming at V came to 1 base and at J to 1 base, leaving 0 bases not matched to a gene. The CDR3 loop spans 15 amino acids. Here the CDR3 reads CASSPRDRNTGELFF. CDR3 sequence (DNA): TGTGCCAGCTCACCACGGGACAGGAACACCGGGGAGCTGTTTTTT. Based on the CDR3 plus reference TRBV18 and TRBJ2-2, the full variable domain is NAGVMQNPRHLVRRRGQEARLRCSPMKGHSHVYWYRQLPEEGLKFMVYLQKENIIDESGMPKERFSAEFPKEGPSILRIQQVVRGDSAAYFCASSPRDRNTGELFFGEGSRLTVL.

J is TRBJ1-1 and V is TRBV7-9; D gene unclear. The germline V gene encodes CDR1 SEHNR and CDR2 FQNEAQ (reference sequence). Trimming stripped 5 bases from V and 3 bases from J, with 16 bases between. The CDR3 length is 15 residues. The CDR3 nucleotides read TGTGCCAGCAGCCCAAGTCGAGGTTTGTACACTGAAGCTTTCTTT. As protein: CASSPSRGLYTEAFF.

V gene TRBV7-9 combines with J gene TRBJ2-7; unclear D gene. The CDR3 has 12 amino acids. Germline CDR1 SEHNR, CDR2 FQNEAQ (reference sequence). The V end was cut by 4 bases, the J end by 3 bases, with 7 bases between. CDR3 loop: CASSSLSYEQYF. The CDR3 DNA sequence: TGTGCCAGCAGCTCCCTCAGCTACGAGCAGTACTTC.

This clone came up once. The germline gene is not matched at one end of the junction; a read error may be the cause. The CDR3 bases are TGTGCCAGTAACCTACCTTTCGGGCCCCAATCTGGGCAGCCCCGGCATTTT. This codes for CASNLPFGPQSGQPRHF. This sequence joins TRBV19 and TRBJ1-5; D is ambiguous. Looked up from germline, CDR1 is LNHDA and CDR2 is SQIVND (reference sequence). This CDR3 comprises 17 residues. The entire variable domain, with the rest obtained from reference TRBV19 and TRBJ1-5, is as follows: DGGITQSPKYLFRKEGQNVTLSCEQNLNHDAMYWYRQDPGQGLRLIYYSQIVNDFQKGDIAEGYSVSREKKESFPLTVTSAQKNPTAFYLCASNLPFGPQSGQPRHFGDGTRLSIL.

This clone was seen more than once but under ten times. The chain joins TRBV6-6 to TRBJ1-2; D remains unclear. V was shortened by 6 bases and J by 0 bases, with 11 bases between the two germline ends. The CDR3 runs 14 residues. Germline CDR1 is MNHNY and CDR2 is SVGAGI (reference sequence). The CDR3 is CASRQPASNYGYTF. The DNA for the CDR3 is TGTGCCAGCAGACAGCCAGCGTCTAACTATGGCTACACCTTC.

This rearrangement joins TRBV19 to TRBJ2-2; D perhaps matches TRBD1 (6 bases). In germline, CDR1 is LNHDA, CDR2 SQIVND (reference sequence). Deletions cut 11 bases from V and 1 base from J, with 14 bases between. The CDR3 spans 14 residues. The CDR3 region has the DNA TGTGCCGGACGCCTAGGGGGGAACACCGGGGAGCTGTTTTTT. Amino acid sequence: CAGRLGGNTGELFF. Drawing the rest from reference TRBV19 and TRBJ2-2, the complete variable domain is DGGITQSPKYLFRKEGQNVTLSCEQNLNHDAMYWYRQDPGQGLRLIYYSQIVNDFQKGDIAEGYSVSREKKESFPLTVTSAQKNPTAFYLCAGRLGGNTGELFFGEGSRLTVL.

The V gene is TRBV10-3, the J gene TRBJ1-3; a possible D gene is TRBD1 (6 bases). The length of the CDR3 is 14 residues. Germline V gene lookup returns CDR1 ENHRY and CDR2 SYGVKD. V was shortened by 8 bases and J by 0 bases, with 11 bases between the two germline ends. The CDR3 sequence is CAIGGGNSGNTIYF. CDR3 DNA sequence: TGTGCCATCGGAGGGGGGAACTCTGGAAACACCATATATTTT.

V and J are TRBV19 and TRBJ1-4, with 9 bases that match TRBD1. The CDR3 is made up of 15 amino acids. Per germline, CDR1 LNHDA and CDR2 SQIVND (reference sequence). V was clipped by 4 bases and J by 8 bases; unmatched bases: 8. Here the CDR3 reads CASSSSTGGKEKLFF. The DNA for the CDR3 is TGTGCCAGTAGTAGTTCGACAGGGGGAAAAGAAAAACTGTTTTTT.